Presented here are 22 T cell receptor beta chains from one specimen sequenced in a study of blood T cell repertoires in COVID-19. TCRdb's table, derived via immunoSEQ multiplex PCR, lists solely in-frame clones and lacks some. The table has 200,000 to 250,000 clones, 80% to 90% seen once. The sample taken for sequencing was PBMCs or T cells enriched from blood (not recorded which). These receptors were collected from a man between 45 and 60 years old who had been exposed to COVID-19.

This chain connects TRBV28 to TRBJ1-6; 11 nucleotides agree with TRBD1. J lost 9 bases, V lost 5 bases, and 12 bases had no gene match. CDR3 length: 17 residues. CDR1 MDHEN and CDR2 SYDVKM come from the germline V gene. CDR3 sequence reads: CASSLRDRGVKVSPLHF. CDR3 DNA: TGTGCCAGCAGTCTACGGGACAGGGGGGTTAAAGTTTCACCCCTCCACTTT.

The chain combines TRBV5-1 with TRBJ2-1, with a possible D match to TRBD1 (5 bases). With 5 bases removed from V and 0 bases from J, the gap between germline ends came to 12 bases. The CDR3 covers 15 residues. Germline CDR1 is SGHRS and CDR2 is YFSETQ. CDR3: CASSFGQSSYNEQFF. The CDR3 DNA follows: TGCGCCAGCAGTTTCGGACAAAGCTCCTACAATGAGCAGTTCTTC.

The chain employs TRBV9 and TRBJ2-7, with TRBD1 matching over 7 bases. The V gene's germline CDR1 is SGDLS and CDR2 YYNGEE. This CDR3 has 14 residues. J was trimmed by 1 base and V by 3 bases; bases with no gene match: 4. The CDR3, as DNA: TGTGCCAGCAGCGCCTCAGGGGGTTCCTACGAGCAGTACTTC. Its protein product is CASSASGGSYEQYF.

V and J are TRBV30 and TRBJ2-2, with D unclear. The CDR3 loop spans 13 amino acids. Germline V gene lookup returns CDR1 GTSNPN and CDR2 SVGIG (reference sequence). The ends were cut back, 4 bases at V and 2 bases at J, with 8 bases in the middle. The CDR3 nucleotides read TGTGCCTGGACCTGGAGAAACACCGGGGAGCTGTTTTTT. Translation: CAWTWRNTGELFF.

This chain connects TRBV19 to TRBJ2-7, with 10 bases that match TRBD1. The V gene's germline CDR1 is LNHDA and CDR2 SQIVND (reference sequence). V dropped 4 bases and J dropped 4; count of bases not matched to a gene: 1. The CDR3 runs to 13 residues. The CDR3 DNA reads TGTGCCAGTAGTAGGGACAGGGGTTACGAGCAGTACTTC. Amino acids: CASSRDRGYEQYF.

The chain joins TRBV7-2 to TRBJ2-3; 7 bases align to TRBD2. V dropped 1 base and J dropped 3; count of bases not matched to a gene: 7. The germline V gene has CDR1 SGHTA and CDR2 FQGNSA. This CDR3 has 16 amino acids. The CDR3: CASSLGAGVPTDTQYF. CDR3 sequence (DNA): TGTGCCAGCAGCTTAGGGGCGGGGGTACCTACAGATACGCAGTATTTT.

The J gene is TRBJ2-3, the V gene TRBV5-1; D gene unclear. CDR3 length equals 17 residues. CDR1 and CDR2 from the germline V gene are SGHRS and YFSETQ. The germline V and J ends were trimmed by 2 bases and 4 bases, with 20 bases remaining between them. This CDR3 is CASSLLRDSRSADTQYF. The CDR3 DNA sequence: TGCGCCAGCAGCTTACTTCGAGACTCTAGATCGGCAGATACGCAGTATTTT.

Written as DNA, the CDR3 is TGTGCCAGCAGCCAGAGCGGGAGGCCCTACAATGAGCAGTTCTTC. Translation gives CASSQSGRPYNEQFF. The chain joins TRBV3-1 (or the pseudogene TRBV3-2) to TRBJ2-1; TRBD2 matches at 9 bases. Germline V lookup: CDR1 LGHDT, CDR2 YNNKEL (reference sequence). The CDR3 contains 15 residues. The V gene end was trimmed by 3 bases and the J gene end by 2 bases; junction bases not matched to a gene: 2.

Here the CDR3 DNA reads TGTGCCAGCAGCTTAGGCGGATCCGGAGAGACCCAGTACTTC. As protein: CASSLGGSGETQYF. The chain has TRBV7-9 and TRBJ2-5, with D uncertain. V was pared by 1 base and J by 4 bases, with 10 bases between. CDR1 and CDR2 from the germline V gene are SEHNR and FQNEAQ (reference sequence). This CDR3 region has 14 residues.

This clone was observed a handful of times. The rearrangement links TRBV30 to TRBJ2-6; maybe TRBD1 (5 bases). CDR1 GTSNPN and CDR2 SVGIG come from the germline V gene (reference sequence). The germline V and J ends were trimmed by 3 bases and 5 bases, with 8 bases remaining between them. CDR3 length: 13 residues. The CDR3 is CAWSTGRANVLTF. CDR3 sequence (DNA): TGTGCCTGGAGCACAGGACGGGCCAACGTCCTGACTTTC.

This clone occurred a few times. The V gene is TRBV18, the J gene TRBJ1-1; no definite D call. Trimming removed 2 bases at V and 2 bases at J, with 9 bases between. The germline gives CDR1 KGHSH, CDR2 LQKENI. The CDR3 contains 14 residues. The CDR3 here is CASSPTSGNTEAFF. In DNA, the CDR3 is TGTGCCAGCTCACCAACCTCAGGAAACACTGAAGCTTTCTTT.

V and J are TRBV11-2 and TRBJ1-1, with 7 bases aligning to TRBD1. With V trimmed by 5 bases and J by 5 bases, 8 bases remained unmatched. This CDR3 region has 14 residues. CDR1 and CDR2 (germline): SGHAT, FQNNGV. CDR3 region: CASSRDRVGTEAFF. The CDR3 bases are TGTGCCAGCAGCAGAGACAGGGTCGGAACTGAAGCTTTCTTT.

The V gene is TRBV9, the J gene TRBJ2-1; possible D gene TRBD2, 6 bases. CDR1 is SGDLS, CDR2 YYNGEE, per germline. V was clipped by 1 base and J by 5 bases, with 7 bases between them. The CDR3 runs 13 residues. CDR3 sequence (DNA): TGTGCCAGCAGCGTACGACTAGACAATGAGCAGTTCTTC. Encoded protein: CASSVRLDNEQFF.

This clone was counted between two and nine times. The CDR3 DNA sequence: TGTGCCAGCTCCTTCCTTGGGGGCTTGAACACTGAAGCTTTCTTT. It encodes CASSFLGGLNTEAFF. The V and J genes are TRBV18 and TRBJ1-1; tentative D call: TRBD1 (6 bases). This CDR3 contains 15 residues. CDR1 and CDR2 from the germline V gene are KGHSH and LQKENI. V lost 6 bases to trimming and J lost 0 bases, with 14 bases between them. Combining the CDR3 with reference TRBV18 and TRBJ1-1 gives the whole variable domain NAGVMQNPRHLVRRRGQEARLRCSPMKGHSHVYWYRQLPEEGLKFMVYLQKENIIDESGMPKERFSAEFPKEGPSILRIQQVVRGDSAAYFCASSFLGGLNTEAFFGQGTRLTVV.

This rearrangement joins TRBV29-1 to TRBJ2-1; 11 bases map to TRBD2. Germline-derived CDR1 and CDR2 are SQVTM and ANQGSEA. The CDR3 is 16 residues long. Germline trimming cut 1 base from V and 3 bases from J; bases unmatched to any gene: 5. This CDR3 reads CSVEAHGTSGYNEQFF. The CDR3 DNA reads as TGCAGCGTTGAAGCCCATGGGACTAGCGGCTACAATGAGCAGTTCTTC.

This chain uses TRBV29-1 with TRBJ2-7; unclear D gene. The V and J ends lost 6 bases and 0 bases respectively, with 6 bases between them. In germline, CDR1 is SQVTM, CDR2 ANQGSEA. This CDR3 has 11 amino acids. DNA of the CDR3: TGCAGCGTAGTCGGCTCCTACGAGCAGTACTTC. Translating gives CSVVGSYEQYF.

In its sample, this clone was seen once. The chain is built from TRBV9 and TRBJ1-1; D gene uncertain. CDR1 is SGDLS, CDR2 YYNGEE, per germline. The CDR3 length is 15 residues. V dropped 2 bases and J dropped 2 bases, with 13 bases sitting between them. The CDR3 coding sequence is TGTGCCAGCAGCGTCTCGTGGAGGTTCAACACTGAAGCTTTCTTT. Translated, it gives CASSVSWRFNTEAFF.

This rearrangement joins TRBV6-5 to TRBJ2-7; the D gene is possibly TRBD2 (6 bases). Germline CDR1 and CDR2: MNHEY and SVGAGI. This CDR3 is 13 amino acids long. Trimming took 2 bases from V and 3 from J, leaving 8 bases between them. The CDR3 nucleotides are TGTGCCAGCAGTTACGCGGGACGCTACGAGCAGTACGTC. Its translation is CASSYAGRYEQYV.

The chain couples TRBV2 to TRBJ2-1, with 9 positions matching TRBD2. This CDR3 is 14 amino acids long. The junction had 0 bases not matched to a gene; V was cut back by 3 bases and J by 3 bases. Germline-derived CDR1 and CDR2 are SNHLY and FYNNEI. The CDR3 DNA follows: TGTGCCAGCAGTGAGCGGGAGGGCTACAATGAGCAGTTCTTC. This encodes CASSEREGYNEQFF.

The V gene is TRBV5-1, the J gene TRBJ2-3; 11 nucleotides line up with TRBD2. J was trimmed by 3 bases and V by 1 base; bases with no gene match: 4. The CDR3 contains 16 residues. Per germline, CDR1 SGHRS and CDR2 YFSETQ. CDR3 residues: CASSLTSGRSTDTQYF. CDR3 in DNA: TGCGCCAGCAGCTTGACTAGCGGGAGATCTACAGATACGCAGTATTTT.

The chain is built from TRBV6-5 and TRBJ2-7; D might be TRBD2 (5 bases). Trimming pared 2 bases from V and 5 bases from J, leaving 10 bases between. The V gene's germline CDR1 is MNHEY and CDR2 SVGAGI. The CDR3 contains 13 residues. As DNA, the CDR3 is TGTGCCAGCAGTTACAGTGGACTTAACGAGCAGTACTTC. It codes for CASSYSGLNEQYF.

The V gene is TRBV5-4, the J gene TRBJ1-6; TRBD1 is a possible D gene (6 bases). V was clipped by 1 base and J by 8 bases, with 10 bases between them. There are 14 residues in the CDR3. Germline-derived CDR1 and CDR2 are SGHNT and YYREEE (reference sequence). In DNA, the CDR3 is TGTGCCAGCAGCTTGCAGGGGCCGGATTCACCCCTCCACTTT. This codes for CASSLQGPDSPLHF.